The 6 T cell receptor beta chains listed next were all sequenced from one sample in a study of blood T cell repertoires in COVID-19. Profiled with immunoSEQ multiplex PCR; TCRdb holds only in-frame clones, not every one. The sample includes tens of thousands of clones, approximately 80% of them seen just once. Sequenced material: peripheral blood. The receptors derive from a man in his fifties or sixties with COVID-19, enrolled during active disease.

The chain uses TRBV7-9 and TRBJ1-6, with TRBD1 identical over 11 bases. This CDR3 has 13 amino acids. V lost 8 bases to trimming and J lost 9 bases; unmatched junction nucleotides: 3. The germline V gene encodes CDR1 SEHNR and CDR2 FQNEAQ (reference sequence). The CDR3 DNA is TGTGCCAGCGCCGGGACAGGGGGTTCACCCCTCCACTTT. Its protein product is CASAGTGGSPLHF.

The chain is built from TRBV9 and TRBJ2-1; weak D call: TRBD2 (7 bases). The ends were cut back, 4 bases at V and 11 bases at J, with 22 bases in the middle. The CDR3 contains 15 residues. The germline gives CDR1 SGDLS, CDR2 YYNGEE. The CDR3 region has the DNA TGTGCCAGCAGCCCGTACTGGCGGGGGAGGGACAAGCAGTTCTTC. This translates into CASSPYWRGRDKQFF.

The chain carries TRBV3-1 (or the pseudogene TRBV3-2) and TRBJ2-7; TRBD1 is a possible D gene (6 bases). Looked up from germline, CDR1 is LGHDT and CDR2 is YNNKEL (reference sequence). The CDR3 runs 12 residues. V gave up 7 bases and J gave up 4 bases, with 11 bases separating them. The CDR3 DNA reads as TGTGCCAGCAATACGAGGGGGTACGAGCAGTACTTC. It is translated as CASNTRGYEQYF.

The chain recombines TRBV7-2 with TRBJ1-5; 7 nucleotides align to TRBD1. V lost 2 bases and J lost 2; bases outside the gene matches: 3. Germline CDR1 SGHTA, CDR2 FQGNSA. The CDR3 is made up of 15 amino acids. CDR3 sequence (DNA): TGTGCCAGCAGCTTATTTCAGGGGGGCAATCAGCCCCAGCATTTT. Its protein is CASSLFQGGNQPQHF.

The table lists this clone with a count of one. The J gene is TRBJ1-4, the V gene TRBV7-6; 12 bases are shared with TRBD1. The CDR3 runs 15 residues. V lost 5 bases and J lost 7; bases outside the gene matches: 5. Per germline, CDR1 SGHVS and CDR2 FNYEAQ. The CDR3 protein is CASSPGGQGAEKLFF. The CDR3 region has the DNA TGTGCCAGCAGCCCAGGGGGACAGGGGGCTGAAAAACTGTTTTTT.

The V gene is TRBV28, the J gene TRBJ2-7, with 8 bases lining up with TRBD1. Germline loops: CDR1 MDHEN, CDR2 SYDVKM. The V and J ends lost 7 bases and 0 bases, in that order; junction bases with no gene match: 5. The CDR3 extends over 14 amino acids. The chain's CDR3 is CASTRDRSSYEQYF. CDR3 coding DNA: TGTGCCAGCACTCGGGACAGGAGCTCCTACGAGCAGTACTTC.